The 3 T cell receptor beta chains in this list originate from one sample, sequenced in a study of cytomegalovirus exposure and HLA in healthy donors. Here immunoSEQ multiplex PCR was the method, and the copy in TCRdb shows in-frame clones only, minus some. The profile shows about 190,000 clones, roughly 80% of them singletons. What was sequenced was PBMCs. Every receptor here comes from a woman aged 18 to 35 in good health and CMV-seropositive.

The chain has TRBV19 and TRBJ1-1, with D possibly matching TRBD1 (5 bases). The CDR3 has 15 residues. Trimming pared 5 bases from V and 4 bases from J, leaving 17 bases between. Germline CDR1 LNHDA, CDR2 SQIVND (reference sequence). Written as DNA, the CDR3 is TGTGCCAGTAGTCCGGGAGGGGTTGGAGCCACTGAAGCTTTCTTT. Protein product: CASSPGGVGATEAFF.

V gene TRBV7-2 combines with J gene TRBJ1-4, with no clear D. This CDR3 has 15 residues. The V gene's germline CDR1 is SGHTA and CDR2 FQGNSA. V was clipped by 2 bases and J by 5 bases, with 12 bases between them. The CDR3 DNA is TGTGCCAGCAGCTTAACTCCCGAGATAAATGAAAAACTGTTTTTT. Its protein product is CASSLTPEINEKLFF. Full variable domain (rest looked up from reference TRBV7-2 and TRBJ1-4): GAGVSQSPSNKVTEKGKDVELRCDPISGHTALYWYRQSLGQGLEFLIYFQGNSAPDKSGLPSDRFSAERTGGSVSTLTIQRTQQEDSAVYLCASSLTPEINEKLFFGSGTQLSVL.

This rearrangement joins TRBV11-2 to TRBJ2-6, with D unclear. The CDR3 consists of 14 residues. Deletions cut 2 bases from V and 2 bases from J, with 4 bases between. Germline V lookup: CDR1 SGHAT, CDR2 FQNNGV. The CDR3 spells CASSLTAGANVLTF. CDR3 in DNA: TGTGCCAGCAGCTTAACGGCTGGGGCCAACGTCCTGACTTTC.